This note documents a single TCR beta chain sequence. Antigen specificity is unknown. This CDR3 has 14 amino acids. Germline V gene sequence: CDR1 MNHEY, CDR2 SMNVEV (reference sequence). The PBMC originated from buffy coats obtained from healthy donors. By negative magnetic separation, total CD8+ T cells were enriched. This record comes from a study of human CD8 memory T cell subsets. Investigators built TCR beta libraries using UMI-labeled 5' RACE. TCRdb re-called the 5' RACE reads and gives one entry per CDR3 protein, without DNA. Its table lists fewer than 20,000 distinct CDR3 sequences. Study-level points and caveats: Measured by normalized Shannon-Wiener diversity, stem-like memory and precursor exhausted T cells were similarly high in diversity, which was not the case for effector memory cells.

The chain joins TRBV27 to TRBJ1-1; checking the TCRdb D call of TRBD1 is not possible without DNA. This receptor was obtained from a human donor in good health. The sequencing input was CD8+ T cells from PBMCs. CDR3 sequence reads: CASSLRGENTEAFF.